The clone carrying this T cell receptor (beta chain) was seen once. The CDR3 sequence is 21 residues long. Germline V CDR1 and CDR2: SQVTM, ANQGSEA. V lost 0 bases to trimming and J lost 5 bases; unmatched junction nucleotides: 21. The source of the sample is a study of CD8 T cells in Susac syndrome. Healthy donors were controls matched for age and sex. A quantity of about 0.5 to 1 ug RNA underwent reverse transcription using random hexamers. MiXCR, applied by TCRdb to the immunoSEQ multiplex PCR reads, yields one record per CDR3 protein. The sample lists about 19,000 distinct CDR3 sequences, approximately 95% occurring once.

Sequenced sample: CD8+ T cells from PBMCs. The gene calls are TRBV29-1 and TRBJ2-1; 11 positions agree with TRBD2. The TCR comes from a human donor in good health. CDR3 nucleotides: TGCAGCGTTGAAGATAAACGTAGGACTAGCGGGTGGGGGGGTTTAAACAATGAGCAGTTCTTC. Translating it yields CSVEDKRRTSGWGGLNNEQFF.